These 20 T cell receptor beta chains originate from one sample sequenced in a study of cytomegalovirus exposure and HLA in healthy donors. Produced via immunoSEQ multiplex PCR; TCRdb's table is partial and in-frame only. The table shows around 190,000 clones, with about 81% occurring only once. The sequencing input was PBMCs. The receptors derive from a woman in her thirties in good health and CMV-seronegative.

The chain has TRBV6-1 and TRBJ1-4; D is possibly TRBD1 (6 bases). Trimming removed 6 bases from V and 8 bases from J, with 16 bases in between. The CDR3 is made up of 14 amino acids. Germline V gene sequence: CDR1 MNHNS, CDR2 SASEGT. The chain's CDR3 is CASSQWGQGEKLFF. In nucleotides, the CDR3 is TGTGCCAGCAGCCAGTGGGGGCAGGGGGAAAAACTGTTTTTT.

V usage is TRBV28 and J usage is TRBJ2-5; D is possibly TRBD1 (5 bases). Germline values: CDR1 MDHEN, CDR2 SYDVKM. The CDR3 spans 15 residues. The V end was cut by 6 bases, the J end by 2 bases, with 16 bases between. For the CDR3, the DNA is TGTGCCAGCAGAGCCCTGGACACACTTCAAGAGACCCAGTACTTC. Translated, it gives CASRALDTLQETQYF.

Here the CDR3 reads CASKYVSGVTQYF. The CDR3 DNA reads as TGTGCCAGCAAATACGTTAGCGGGGTCACGCAGTATTTT. This chain joins TRBV6-6 and TRBJ2-3; 8 bases agree with TRBD2. The V gene's germline CDR1 is MNHNY and CDR2 SVGAGI (reference sequence). The V and J ends lost 7 bases and 9 bases, in that order; junction bases with no gene match: 9. This CDR3 region has 13 residues.

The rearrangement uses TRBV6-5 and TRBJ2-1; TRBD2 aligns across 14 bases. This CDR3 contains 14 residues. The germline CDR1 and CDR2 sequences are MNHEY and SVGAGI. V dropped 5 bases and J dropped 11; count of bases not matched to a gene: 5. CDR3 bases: TGTGCCAGCAGTCCTCGGACTAGCGGGAGGAAGCAGTTCTTC. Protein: CASSPRTSGRKQFF.

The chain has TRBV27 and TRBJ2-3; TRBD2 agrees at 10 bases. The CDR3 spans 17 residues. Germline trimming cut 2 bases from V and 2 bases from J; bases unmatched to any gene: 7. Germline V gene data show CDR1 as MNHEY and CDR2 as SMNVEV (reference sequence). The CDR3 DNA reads TGTGCCAGCAGTTTAGACCCGGGACTAGCGTTCACAGATACGCAGTATTTT. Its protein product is CASSLDPGLAFTDTQYF.

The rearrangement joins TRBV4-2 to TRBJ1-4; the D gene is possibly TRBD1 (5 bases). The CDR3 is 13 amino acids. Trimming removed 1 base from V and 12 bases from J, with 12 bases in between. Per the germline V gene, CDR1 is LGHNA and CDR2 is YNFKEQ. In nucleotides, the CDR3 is TGTGCCAGCAGCCAAGCGGGGGAATGGGAACTGTTTTTT. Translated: CASSQAGEWELFF.

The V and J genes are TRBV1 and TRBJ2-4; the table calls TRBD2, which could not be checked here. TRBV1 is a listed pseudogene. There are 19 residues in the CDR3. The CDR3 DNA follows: TGCACCAGCAGCCAAGTTATAGCGGGAGGGGGAGTAGCCAAAAACATTCAGTACTTC. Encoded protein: CTSSQVIAGGGVAKNIQYF.

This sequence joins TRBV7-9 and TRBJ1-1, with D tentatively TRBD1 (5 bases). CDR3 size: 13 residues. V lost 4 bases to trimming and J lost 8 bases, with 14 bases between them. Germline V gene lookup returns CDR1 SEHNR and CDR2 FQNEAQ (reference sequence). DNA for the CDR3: TGTGCCAGCAGCTACAGGCCTGCCACGGAAGCTTTCTTT. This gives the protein CASSYRPATEAFF.

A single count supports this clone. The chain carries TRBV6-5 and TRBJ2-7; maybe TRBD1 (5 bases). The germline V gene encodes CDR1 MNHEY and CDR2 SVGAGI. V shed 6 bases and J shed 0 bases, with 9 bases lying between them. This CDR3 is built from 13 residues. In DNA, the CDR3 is TGTGCCAGCAGGAACCAGGGCTCCTACGAGCAGTACTTC. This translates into CASRNQGSYEQYF.

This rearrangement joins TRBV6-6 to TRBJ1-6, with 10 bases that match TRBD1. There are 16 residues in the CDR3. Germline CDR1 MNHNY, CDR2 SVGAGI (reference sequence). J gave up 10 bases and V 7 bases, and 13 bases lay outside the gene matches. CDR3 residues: CASNYIGGQGKSPLHF. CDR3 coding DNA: TGTGCCAGCAACTACATCGGGGGACAGGGGAAATCACCCCTCCACTTT.

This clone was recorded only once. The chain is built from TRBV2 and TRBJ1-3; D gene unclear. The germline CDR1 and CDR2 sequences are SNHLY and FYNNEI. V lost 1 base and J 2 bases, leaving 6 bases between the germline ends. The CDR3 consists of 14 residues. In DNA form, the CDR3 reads TGTGCCAGCAGTGAAGGTAGCACTGGAAACACCATATATTTT. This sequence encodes CASSEGSTGNTIYF.

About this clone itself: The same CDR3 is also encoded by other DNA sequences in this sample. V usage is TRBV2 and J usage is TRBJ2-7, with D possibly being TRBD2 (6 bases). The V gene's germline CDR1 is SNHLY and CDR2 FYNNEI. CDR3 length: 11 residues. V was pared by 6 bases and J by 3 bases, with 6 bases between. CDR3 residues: CASRGGYEQYF. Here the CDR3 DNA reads TGTGCCAGCAGGGGAGGCTACGAGCAGTACTTC.

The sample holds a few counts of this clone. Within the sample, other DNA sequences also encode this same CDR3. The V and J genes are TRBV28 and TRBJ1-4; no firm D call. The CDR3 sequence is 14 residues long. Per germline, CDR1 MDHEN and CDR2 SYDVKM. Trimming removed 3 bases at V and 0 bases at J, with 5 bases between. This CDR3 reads CASSFRATNEKLFF. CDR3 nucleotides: TGTGCCAGCAGTTTTCGGGCAACTAATGAAAAACTGTTTTTT.

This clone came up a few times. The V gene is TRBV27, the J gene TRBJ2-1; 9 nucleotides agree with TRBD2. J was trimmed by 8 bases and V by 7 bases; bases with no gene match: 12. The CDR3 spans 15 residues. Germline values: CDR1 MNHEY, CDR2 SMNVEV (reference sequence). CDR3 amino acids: CASTPVGGLAHEQFF. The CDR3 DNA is TGTGCCAGCACCCCTGTGGGGGGACTAGCTCATGAGCAGTTCTTC.

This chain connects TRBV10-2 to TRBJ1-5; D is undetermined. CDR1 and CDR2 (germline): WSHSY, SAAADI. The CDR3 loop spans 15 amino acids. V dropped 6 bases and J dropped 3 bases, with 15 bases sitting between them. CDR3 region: CASSGGQVANQPQHF. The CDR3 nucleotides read TGCGCCAGCAGCGGAGGGCAGGTCGCCAATCAGCCCCAGCATTTT.

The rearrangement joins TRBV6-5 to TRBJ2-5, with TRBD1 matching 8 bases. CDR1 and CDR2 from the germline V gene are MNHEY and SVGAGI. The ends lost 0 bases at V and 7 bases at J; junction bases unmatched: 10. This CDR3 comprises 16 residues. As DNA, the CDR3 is TGTGCCAGCAGTTACTCTTCGACAGGGGTACGGGGGACCCAGTACTTC. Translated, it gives CASSYSSTGVRGTQYF.

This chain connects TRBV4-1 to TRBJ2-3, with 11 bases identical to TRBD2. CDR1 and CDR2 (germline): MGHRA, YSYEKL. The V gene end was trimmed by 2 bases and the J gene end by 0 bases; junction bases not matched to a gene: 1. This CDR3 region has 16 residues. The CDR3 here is CASSQIAGGSTDTQYF. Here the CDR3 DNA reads TGCGCCAGCAGCCAAATAGCGGGAGGGAGCACAGATACGCAGTATTTT.

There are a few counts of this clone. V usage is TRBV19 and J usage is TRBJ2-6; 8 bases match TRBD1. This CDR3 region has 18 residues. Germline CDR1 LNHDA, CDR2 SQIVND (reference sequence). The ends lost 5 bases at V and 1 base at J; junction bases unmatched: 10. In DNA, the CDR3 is TGTGCCAGTAGTTCCCGGACAGGGAGGTTGTCTGGGGCCAACGTCCTGACTTTC. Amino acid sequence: CASSSRTGRLSGANVLTF.

The CDR3 sequence: CASSISGTGGSVAFF. Here the CDR3 DNA reads TGTGCCAGCAGCATCTCCGGGACAGGGGGTAGTGTTGCTTTCTTT. The gene calls are TRBV7-3 and TRBJ1-1; 11 bases line up with TRBD1. V lost 5 bases to trimming and J lost 11 bases; unmatched junction nucleotides: 13. CDR1 is SGHTA, CDR2 FQGTGA, per germline. The CDR3 is 15 amino acids.

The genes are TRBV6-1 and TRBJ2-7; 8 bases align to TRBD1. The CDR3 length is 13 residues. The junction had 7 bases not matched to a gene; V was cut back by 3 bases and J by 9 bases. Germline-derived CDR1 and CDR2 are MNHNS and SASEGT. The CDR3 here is CASSESGGTGQYF. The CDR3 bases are TGTGCCAGCAGTGAGAGTGGGGGGACAGGGCAGTACTTC.